This TCR beta chain was identified during a study of CD8+ T cells in alopecia areata. Obtained from alopecia areata patients were lesional scalp punch biopsies along with peripheral blood. As the sequencing template, cDNA was produced by extracting RNA and reverse transcribing it. Assay used: immunoSEQ multiplex PCR; TCRdb lists only in-frame clones, some missing. The sample yields about 130,000 clones, 45% to 60% seen once. J gave up 2 bases and V 2 bases, and 4 bases lay outside the gene matches. This CDR3 comprises 15 residues. Germline V gene sequence: CDR1 MDHEN, CDR2 SYDVKM. The sequence was obtained from a human donor with alopecia areata. The sequences come from CD4+ T cells sorted from blood, collected at week 0. The chain combines TRBV28 with TRBJ2-7, with 9 bases lining up with TRBD2. The CDR3 DNA sequence: TGTGCCAGCAGTTTAGCGGGAGGGAAGACCTACGAGCAGTACTTC. Amino acids: CASSLAGGKTYEQYF.